This T cell receptor (beta chain) was sequenced for a study of OX40 agonist ivuxolimab in advanced cancers. No patient had autoimmune disease or received systemic immunosuppression. Baseline was the first blood sampling point, followed by cycle 4 day 1 and cycle 7 day 1. Germline CDR1 LGHNT, CDR2 FRNRAP. This CDR3 spans 11 amino acids. V was pared by 1 base and J by 7 bases, with 1 base between. Sequenced by immunoSEQ multiplex PCR; TCRdb stores in-frame clones only, minus some. Of over 45,000 clones listed, 70% to 80% are singletons. This clonotype was obtained from an adult with an advanced solid tumor such as melanoma, head and neck, liver or kidney cancer. The specimen comprised CD4+ or CD8+ T cells sorted from blood, sampled in a trial of the OX40 agonist ivuxolimab. The V call is TRBV12-5, the J call TRBJ2-2; D gene ambiguous. For the CDR3, the DNA is TGTGCTAGTGGTTTGGGCGGGGAGCTGTTTTTT. Protein: CASGLGGELFF.